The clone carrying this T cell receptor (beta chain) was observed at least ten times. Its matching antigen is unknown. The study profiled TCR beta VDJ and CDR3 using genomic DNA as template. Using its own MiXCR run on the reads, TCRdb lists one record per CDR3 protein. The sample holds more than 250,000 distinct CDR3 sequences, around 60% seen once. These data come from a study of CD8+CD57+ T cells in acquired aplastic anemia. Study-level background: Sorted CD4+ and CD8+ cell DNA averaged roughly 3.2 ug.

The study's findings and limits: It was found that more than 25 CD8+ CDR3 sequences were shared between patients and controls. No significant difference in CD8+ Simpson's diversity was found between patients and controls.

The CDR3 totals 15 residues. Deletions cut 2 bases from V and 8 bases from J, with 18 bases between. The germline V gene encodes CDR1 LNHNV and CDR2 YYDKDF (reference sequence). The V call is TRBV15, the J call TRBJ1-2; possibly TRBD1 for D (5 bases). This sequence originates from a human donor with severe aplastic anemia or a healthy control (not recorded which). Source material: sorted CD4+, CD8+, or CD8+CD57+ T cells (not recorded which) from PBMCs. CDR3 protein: CATSRSLPGSWGYTF. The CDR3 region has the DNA TGTGCCACCAGCAGATCCCTTCCAGGGTCATGGGGCTACACCTTC.